Each of the 29 T cell receptor beta chains below was sequenced from the same sample in a study of blood T cell repertoires in COVID-19. Clones were sequenced by immunoSEQ multiplex PCR, and TCRdb holds only the in-frame ones, with some missing. The table shows about 220,000 clones, with about 87% occurring only once. The source material was PBMCs or T cells enriched from blood (not recorded which). These receptors all come from a woman aged 25 to 39 who had recovered from COVID-19.

The chain links TRBV6-6 to TRBJ2-1, with TRBD2 matching over 8 bases. The CDR3 spans 16 residues. Germline values: CDR1 MNHNY, CDR2 SVGAGI (reference sequence). V shed 6 bases, J shed 4 bases, and the junction held 11 bases outside the gene matches. CDR3 region: CASRYGELAGYNEQFF. In DNA form, the CDR3 reads TGTGCCAGCAGATACGGCGAGCTAGCGGGTTACAATGAGCAGTTCTTC.

A few counts support this clone. The chain is built from TRBV5-1 and TRBJ2-3; 10 bases line up with TRBD1. Germline CDR1 and CDR2: SGHRS and YFSETQ. The CDR3 is 15 residues long. V gave up 7 bases and J gave up 2 bases; unmatched junction bases: 7. CDR3 sequence (DNA): TGCGCCAGCGACCCGGGACAGGGGTACACAGATACGCAGTATTTT. It is translated as CASDPGQGYTDTQYF.

The rearrangement uses TRBV7-3 and TRBJ1-1; D call uncertain. V shed 4 bases and J shed 1 base, with 7 bases lying between them. The germline CDR1 and CDR2 sequences are SGHTA and FQGTGA. The length of the CDR3 is 13 residues. CDR3 in DNA: TGTGCCAGCAGCTCTGAGTGGAACACTGAAGCTTTCTTT. Amino acid sequence: CASSSEWNTEAFF.

This sequence joins TRBV11-1 and TRBJ1-1, with D maybe TRBD1 (5 bases). Germline CDR1 is SGHAT and CDR2 is FQDESV (reference sequence). The V end was cut by 4 bases, the J end by 0 bases, with 15 bases between. The CDR3 covers 16 residues. CDR3 loop: CASSSGHRGVNTEAFF. CDR3 nucleotide sequence: TGTGCCAGCAGCTCTGGCCACCGGGGGGTGAACACTGAAGCTTTCTTT.

The chain uses TRBV12-3 or TRBV12-4 and TRBJ1-1, with D maybe TRBD1 (5 bases). The CDR3 covers 13 residues. V lost 6 bases, J lost 6 bases, and 14 bases lay in between. The CDR3 loop is CASSKGTASEAFF. As DNA, the CDR3 is TGTGCCAGCAGCAAAGGGACTGCCTCTGAAGCTTTCTTT.

Here the CDR3 reads CASGLAGGTEETQYF. The CDR3 DNA reads TGTGCTAGTGGTTTGGCCGGGGGGACTGAGGAGACCCAGTACTTC. The chain recombines TRBV12-5 with TRBJ2-5; TRBD2 agrees at 7 bases. The V and J ends lost 1 base and 5 bases, in that order; junction bases with no gene match: 7. CDR3 length equals 15 residues. The germline V gene has CDR1 LGHNT and CDR2 FRNRAP.

This sequence joins TRBV19 and TRBJ1-4; maybe TRBD1 (5 bases). V was clipped by 3 bases and J by 7 bases, with 6 bases between them. Germline V gene data show CDR1 as LNHDA and CDR2 as SQIVND (reference sequence). This CDR3 region has 12 residues. The CDR3: CASSIRGEKLFF. The CDR3 nucleotides read TGTGCCAGTAGTATTAGGGGTGAAAAACTGTTTTTT.

The chain joins TRBV7-9 to TRBJ1-2, with TRBD1 matching over 9 bases. The CDR3 is 16 residues long. V lost 2 bases, J lost 3 bases, and 7 bases stayed unmatched. Per germline, CDR1 SEHNR and CDR2 FQNEAQ (reference sequence). The CDR3 nucleotides are TGTGCCAGCAGCTTATTGCACAGGGGGCGAGACTATGGCTACACCTTC. Amino acid sequence: CASSLLHRGRDYGYTF.

The chain couples TRBV5-1 to TRBJ2-5, with 8 bases matching TRBD1. This CDR3 has 17 amino acids. Germline assignment: CDR1 SGHRS and CDR2 YFSETQ. J lost 1 base, V lost 4 bases, and 12 bases had no gene match. CDR3 DNA: TGCGCCAGCAGCGCCGGACAGGGTCGGTCGGGCCAAGAGACCCAGTACTTC. Its translation: CASSAGQGRSGQETQYF.

This sequence joins TRBV2 and TRBJ2-3; 9 bases fit TRBD2. The CDR3 has 16 residues. After removal of 1 base from V and 2 bases from J, the junction contained 4 bases not matched to a gene. Germline V gene data show CDR1 as SNHLY and CDR2 as FYNNEI. Here the CDR3 reads CASSEGASGTTDTQYF. The DNA of the CDR3 is TGTGCCAGCAGTGAAGGGGCTAGCGGGACCACAGATACGCAGTATTTT.

CDR3: CASSFRYSGANVLTF. CDR3 nucleotide sequence: TGTGCCAGCAGTTTCCGTTACTCTGGGGCCAACGTCCTGACTTTC. The J gene is TRBJ2-6, the V gene TRBV28, with no clear D. This CDR3 has 15 amino acids. V was pared by 3 bases and J by 0 bases, with 6 bases between. Germline V CDR1 and CDR2: MDHEN, SYDVKM.

The V gene is TRBV15, the J gene TRBJ1-1, with D unresolved. CDR1 is LNHNV, CDR2 YYDKDF, per germline (reference sequence). Trimming cost V 3 bases and J 4 bases, with 18 bases left between them. CDR3 length: 16 amino acids. DNA of the CDR3: TGTGCCACCAGCAGTCCGGGGAGGACTTTGTTCACTGAAGCTTTCTTT. Protein: CATSSPGRTLFTEAFF.

This rearrangement joins TRBV4-1 to TRBJ2-7; TRBD1 aligns across 10 bases. V lost 4 bases, J lost 2 bases, and 5 bases stayed unmatched. The V gene's germline CDR1 is MGHRA and CDR2 YSYEKL. The length of the CDR3 is 15 residues. DNA for the CDR3: TGCGCCAGCAGCCCGGGGACAGGGGCCGCCTACGAGCAGTACTTC. Translated: CASSPGTGAAYEQYF.

The J gene is TRBJ1-4, the V gene TRBV25-1; no definite D call. The CDR3 is made up of 15 amino acids. The germline gives CDR1 MGHDK, CDR2 SYGVNS. Trimming took off 0 bases at V and 1 base at J, with 6 bases between the two ends. The CDR3: CASSEYGVTNEKLFF. Written as DNA, the CDR3 is TGTGCCAGCAGTGAATACGGGGTAACTAATGAAAAACTGTTTTTT.

This clone was detected only once. J is TRBJ2-1 and V is TRBV2; 10 nucleotides line up with TRBD2. Per the germline V gene, CDR1 is SNHLY and CDR2 is FYNNEI. This CDR3 is 14 amino acids long. The ends lost 5 bases at V and 9 bases at J; junction bases unmatched: 7. CDR3 in amino acids: CASSLAGVVVEQFF. CDR3 coding DNA: TGTGCCAGCAGTCTAGCGGGGGTCGTTGTTGAGCAGTTCTTC.

V is TRBV7-9 and J is TRBJ2-7; 8 bases line up with TRBD2. J was trimmed by 2 bases and V by 2 bases; bases with no gene match: 5. Germline-derived CDR1 and CDR2 are SEHNR and FQNEAQ (reference sequence). This CDR3 comprises 15 residues. The CDR3 DNA is TGTGCCAGCAGCTTATCCGGGGGGGTCACCTACGAGCAGTACTTC. Translated: CASSLSGGVTYEQYF.

Regarding this clone: The junction departs from the called germline gene at one end, perhaps through a read error. This chain uses TRBV12-5 with TRBJ2-3, with 7 bases identical to TRBD1. The CDR3 runs 12 residues. Germline CDR1 reads LGHNT; CDR2 reads FRNRAP. The CDR3: CASGQQGIPAGF. The CDR3 DNA reads TGTGCTAGTGGTCAACAGGGGATCCCGGCGGGTTTT. The whole variable domain, filled in from reference TRBV12-5 and TRBJ2-3, reads DARVTQTPRHKVTEMGQEVTMRCQPILGHNTVFWYRQTMMQGLELLAYFRNRAPLDDSGMPKDRFSAEMPDATLATLKIQPSEPRDSAVYFCASGQQGIPAGFGPGTRLTVL.

The V and J genes are TRBV6-5 and TRBJ2-1, with 9 bases that match TRBD2. The CDR3 is 15 amino acids. Germline CDR1 reads MNHEY; CDR2 reads SVGAGI. V lost 4 bases, J lost 3 bases, and 4 bases stayed unmatched. CDR3 DNA sequence: TGTGCCAGCAGTTTGGGACTAGCCTACTACAATGAGCAGTTCTTC. Its protein product is CASSLGLAYYNEQFF.

The rearrangement joins TRBV10-3 to TRBJ2-1; TRBD1 agrees at 9 bases. The CDR3 sequence is 19 residues long. Germline-derived CDR1 and CDR2 are ENHRY and SYGVKD. V lost 10 bases, J lost 1 base, and 20 bases stayed unmatched. The CDR3 DNA reads as TGTGCCACCGCCGCAAATACGGACAGGGGTAAGGGGTCCTACAATGAGCAGTTCTTC. Protein product: CATAANTDRGKGSYNEQFF.

The V and J genes are TRBV19 and TRBJ2-1; no definite D call. V gave up 8 bases and J gave up 5 bases, with 13 bases separating them. Germline values: CDR1 LNHDA, CDR2 SQIVND (reference sequence). CDR3 length equals 13 residues. The chain's CDR3 is CASGQSTNNEQFF. As DNA, the CDR3 is TGTGCCAGTGGGCAATCGACCAACAATGAGCAGTTCTTC.

This clone was recorded only once. The chain couples TRBV7-8 to TRBJ2-2, with 10 bases aligning to TRBD2. From germline, CDR1 is SGHVS and CDR2 FQNEAQ. The junction had 8 bases not matched to a gene; V was cut back by 6 bases and J by 1 base. There are 17 residues in the CDR3. CDR3 in amino acids: CASSSGLAGGNTGELFF. The DNA for the CDR3 is TGTGCCAGCAGTTCCGGGTTAGCGGGGGGGAACACCGGGGAGCTGTTTTTT.

This chain uses TRBV11-1 with TRBJ1-1; perhaps TRBD1 as D (5 bases). The germline V gene encodes CDR1 SGHAT and CDR2 FQDESV (reference sequence). This CDR3 has 14 residues. The V end lost 5 bases, the J end lost 3 bases, and 13 bases lay between the germline ends. The CDR3 coding sequence is TGTGCCAGCAGCCCAGGGTTCGGCGACACTGAAGCTTTCTTT. This codes for CASSPGFGDTEAFF. The complete variable domain, with remaining parts taken from reference TRBV11-1 and TRBJ1-1, reads EAEVAQSPRYKITEKSQAVAFWCDPISGHATLYWYRQILGQGPELLVQFQDESVVDDSQLPKDRFSAERLKGVDSTLKIQPAELGDSAMYLCASSPGFGDTEAFFGQGTRLTVV.

This clone was seen a few times. The sample holds other DNA sequences that translate to the same CDR3. This chain joins TRBV4-3 and TRBJ1-1; 8 positions match TRBD1. This CDR3 comprises 15 residues. Germline lookup yields CDR1 LGHNA and CDR2 YSLEER. With 1 base clipped from V and 1 base from J, the junction kept 2 bases outside the gene matches. The CDR3 sequence: CASSQGTGWNTEAFF. The DNA for the CDR3 is TGCGCCAGCAGCCAAGGGACAGGGTGGAACACTGAAGCTTTCTTT.

V usage is TRBV7-2 and J usage is TRBJ2-7; 15 bases fit TRBD2. CDR1 SGHTA and CDR2 FQGNSA come from the germline V gene. The V segment lost 3 bases and the J segment 0 bases; nucleotides outside the gene matches: 6. This CDR3 is 18 amino acids long. Here the CDR3 reads CASSLGGTSGGISYEQYF. The CDR3, as DNA: TGTGCCAGCAGCTTGGGAGGGACTAGCGGGGGGATCTCCTACGAGCAGTACTTC.

CDR3 nucleotides: TGTGCCAGCAGTAGTTTACAGACCTCCTACGAGCAGTACTTC. It codes for CASSSLQTSYEQYF. The chain carries TRBV7-9 and TRBJ2-7; D unresolved. Germline assignment: CDR1 SEHNR and CDR2 FQNEAQ (reference sequence). Trimming took 6 bases from V and 0 from J, leaving 12 bases between them. The length of the CDR3 is 14 residues.

The chain joins TRBV7-9 to TRBJ2-1; TRBD1 is a possible D gene (5 bases). The CDR3 has 13 residues. The V end was cut by 5 bases, the J end by 4 bases, with 9 bases between. Germline V lookup: CDR1 SEHNR, CDR2 FQNEAQ (reference sequence). CDR3: CASSLDSYNEQFF. The CDR3 bases are TGTGCCAGCAGCCTAGACAGTTACAATGAGCAGTTCTTC.

The V gene is TRBV19, the J gene TRBJ2-1, with D tentatively TRBD2 (6 bases). In germline, CDR1 is LNHDA, CDR2 SQIVND (reference sequence). The CDR3 has 16 residues. V gave up 0 bases and J gave up 4 bases, with 13 bases separating them. As DNA, the CDR3 is TGTGCCAGTAGTATAGAGGCGGGGAGAACTTACAATGAGCAGTTCTTC. It yields the protein CASSIEAGRTYNEQFF.

For this clone: The same CDR3 can be traced to other DNA sequences in this sample. The chain links TRBV7-2 to TRBJ2-3; TRBD2 matches at 14 bases. The CDR3 runs 16 residues. The junction had 0 bases not matched to a gene; V was cut back by 3 bases and J by 1 base. CDR1 is SGHTA and CDR2 is FQGNSA in the germline V gene. For the CDR3, the DNA is TGTGCCAGCAGCTTGGGACTAGCGGGGGGCACAGATACGCAGTATTTT. It translates to CASSLGLAGGTDTQYF.

This chain uses TRBV19 with TRBJ2-1; D might be TRBD2 (6 bases). The germline CDR1 and CDR2 sequences are LNHDA and SQIVND (reference sequence). The CDR3 extends over 16 amino acids. V was cut by 3 bases and J by 5 bases, with 17 bases left in between. Here the CDR3 reads CASSMVTAGTHNEQFF. The CDR3 DNA sequence: TGTGCCAGTAGTATGGTCACGGCCGGGACTCACAATGAGCAGTTCTTC.